The TCR beta chain described here comes from a study of shared clonotypes between healthy human individuals. For the study at large: Samples came from two female and three male donors aged 18 to 49.

Unsorted samples relied on about 100 million PBMCs, which served as the source of genomic DNA. Deep-level running was used for the assay. Ten immunoSEQ deep assay plates held the unsorted PBMC DNA. Some clones are missing from TCRdb's copy, which holds only in-frame ones; the method was immunoSEQ multiplex PCR. The sample holds about 490,000 clones, 70% to 80% seen once. Looked up from germline, CDR1 is SEHNR and CDR2 is FQNEAQ (reference sequence). Trimming removed 4 bases at V and 7 bases at J, with 17 bases between. The CDR3 runs 16 residues. The sequence was obtained from a woman in her thirties or forties in good health. Some clones in this sample may be carry-over from other donors' samples. V usage is TRBV7-9 and J usage is TRBJ1-6; a weak D match, TRBD1 (6 bases). The sample taken for sequencing was PBMCs. The CDR3 reads CASSYLTDRFNSPLHF. CDR3 coding DNA: TGTGCCAGCAGCTACCTTACCGACAGGTTCAATTCACCCCTCCACTTT.